The 10 T cell receptor beta chains below come from one sample, sequenced in a study of T cell changes during pregnancy in multiple sclerosis (dated by TCRdb to between 2018 and 2021). Libraries were made using the immunoSEQ multiplex PCR assay. TCRdb obtained this table from immuneACCESS and retained in-frame rearrangements with V and J assigned. These tables miss some clones; where compared with another copy, unresolved V genes account for less than half of the shortfall, and the remainder is unexplained. This sample is represented by tens of thousands of clones; 91% of them were singletons. 5.5% to 7% of the sample lies in the top ten. Sequenced here: CD8+ T cells from peripheral blood mononuclear cells, sampled in the second trimester of pregnancy. The receptors come from a female donor with multiple sclerosis, enrolled in a pregnancy study.

J is TRBJ2-7 and V is TRBV14; TRBD1 agrees at 7 bases. Trimming took 3 bases from V and 6 from J; bases not matched to a gene: 2. The CDR3 runs 12 residues. Germline V gene sequence: CDR1 SGHDN, CDR2 FVKESK. The CDR3 coding sequence is TGTGCCAGCAGCCAGACAGGGACCGAGCAGTACTTC. As protein: CASSQTGTEQYF.

The chain employs TRBV29-1 and TRBJ2-7, with TRBD2 as a possible D gene (5 bases). This CDR3 has 13 residues. Trimming left V 4 bases short and J 7 bases short, with 17 bases between. Germline V gives CDR1 SQVTM, CDR2 ANQGSEA. CDR3 in DNA: TGCAGCGTTGGGGCACGGGGATCGGGGGAGCAGTACTTC. Its translation: CSVGARGSGEQYF.

CDR3 DNA: TGTGCCACCAGAACAGGGACGGCTGAAGCTTTCTTT. Its protein is CATRTGTAEAFF. The J gene is TRBJ1-1, the V gene TRBV19, with a possible D match to TRBD1 (6 bases). The ends were cut back, 10 bases at V and 6 bases at J, with 15 bases in the middle. The germline gives CDR1 LNHDA, CDR2 SQIVND (reference sequence). This CDR3 contains 12 residues.

This clone was seen a single time. The rearrangement links TRBV29-1 to TRBJ1-2; 8 nucleotides agree with TRBD1. Germline CDR1 and CDR2: SQVTM and ANQGSEA. The V and J ends lost 6 bases and 4 bases, in that order; junction bases with no gene match: 10. This CDR3 spans 14 amino acids. CDR3 coding DNA: TGCAGCGTAAAAATACCGACAGGGGTCTATGGCTACACCTTC. The encoded protein is CSVKIPTGVYGYTF.

The chain uses TRBV9 and TRBJ2-1, with 8 bases lining up with TRBD1. This CDR3 has 15 residues. The junction had 4 bases not matched to a gene; V was cut back by 3 bases and J by 2 bases. Germline CDR1 is SGDLS and CDR2 is YYNGEE. The CDR3 sequence: CASSGAGGTYNEQFF. In DNA form, the CDR3 reads TGTGCCAGCAGCGGAGCAGGGGGCACCTACAATGAGCAGTTCTTC.

The sample holds a few counts of this clone. The chain employs TRBV19 and TRBJ2-7, with TRBD1 matching 7 bases. With V trimmed by 5 bases and J by 3 bases, 1 base remained unmatched. Germline lookup yields CDR1 LNHDA and CDR2 SQIVND (reference sequence). The CDR3 totals 12 residues. CDR3 loop: CASSSGGYEQYF. Here the CDR3 DNA reads TGTGCCAGTAGTTCAGGGGGCTACGAGCAGTACTTC.

This chain joins TRBV29-1 and TRBJ2-3; 8 bases agree with TRBD1. Germline trimming cut 0 bases from V and 3 bases from J; bases unmatched to any gene: 8. The CDR3 contains 16 residues. Germline loops: CDR1 SQVTM, CDR2 ANQGSEA. CDR3 DNA sequence: TGCAGCGTTGAAGATTTTGTACAGGGGGTGACAGATACGCAGTATTTT. Translation gives CSVEDFVQGVTDTQYF.

The V and J genes are TRBV25-1 and TRBJ1-1; 10 nucleotides match TRBD1. Germline values: CDR1 MGHDK, CDR2 SYGVNS. The CDR3 length is 15 residues. With V trimmed by 4 bases and J by 4 bases, 6 bases remained unmatched. CDR3 in amino acids: CASSGTGQGFTEAFF. The CDR3 region has the DNA TGTGCCAGCAGTGGAACGGGACAGGGGTTCACTGAAGCTTTCTTT.

The rearrangement joins TRBV5-4 to TRBJ2-6; D possibly corresponds to TRBD2 (6 bases). This CDR3 comprises 16 residues. The V end lost 4 bases, the J end lost 4 bases, and 15 bases lay between the germline ends. The germline CDR1 and CDR2 sequences are SGHNT and YYREEE (reference sequence). The chain's CDR3 is CASSQDLGSGANVLTF. CDR3 nucleotide sequence: TGTGCCAGCAGCCAAGATCTCGGGAGCGGGGCCAACGTCCTGACTTTC.

The chain joins TRBV5-6 to TRBJ2-1; 12 nucleotides align to TRBD1. J gave up 5 bases and V 3 bases, and 3 bases lay outside the gene matches. Germline assignment: CDR1 SGHDT and CDR2 YYEEEE. The length of the CDR3 is 15 residues. The CDR3 protein is CASSWGQGADNEQFF. DNA of the CDR3: TGTGCCAGCAGCTGGGGACAGGGGGCTGACAATGAGCAGTTCTTC.